This TCR beta chain emerged from a study of regulatory T cells in long-lasting Graves disease. The CDR3 runs 15 residues. V lost 5 bases, J lost 1 base, and 14 bases lay in between. Arm-PCR of CDR3 regions with iRepertoire HTBI primers generated TCR beta libraries. MiXCR, run by TCRdb on the multiplex PCR reads, gives a single entry per CDR3 protein. The sample holds about 340,000 distinct CDR3 sequences; about 20% are singletons and the top ten take roughly 27%. About this clonotype: Just one base apart from a much larger clone, this may be a read error. This is likely a read error, given that the CDR3 carries no conserved phenylalanine or tryptophan at its end.

Time point specified: persistent/refractory GD, antithyroid drugs over 5 years with positive TRAb. Isolated PBMC RNA provided the starting material for the TCR library. The material was peripheral blood mononuclear cells (PBMCs), obtained when the disease was refractory, from a patient treated with antithyroid drugs. This TCR came from a female donor with Graves disease. This rearrangement joins TRBV12-3 or TRBV12-4 to TRBJ1-1; no clear D. The CDR3 here is CASSHKGATNTEAFL. The CDR3 nucleotides read TGTGCCAGCAGTCACAAGGGCGCTACGAACACTGAAGCTTTCTTA.